This T cell receptor beta chain derives from a study of cytomegalovirus exposure and HLA in healthy donors. Regarding the study as a whole: CMV serostatus was the sole immune exposure data available. A list of 164 TCR beta chains associated with cytomegalovirus was given. Judged likely to be a sequencing artifact was a cluster of highly shared sequence variants.

The study ran its PCR with 60 Vbeta and 13 Jbeta primers. Libraries were prepared by immunoSEQ multiplex PCR; TCRdb keeps only in-frame clonotypes and omits some of them. The listing contains around 75,000 clones. Turning to this clone: Antigen specificity is unknown.

Sequenced input: PBMCs. The receptor comes from a man in his forties or fifties in good health and CMV-seronegative.

The CDR3: CASSGGLAGGPSSYEQYF. DNA of the CDR3: TGCGCCAGCAGCGGGGGACTAGCGGGAGGACCAAGCTCCTACGAGCAGTACTTC. This rearrangement joins TRBV5-1 to TRBJ2-7; 15 nucleotides match TRBD2. Germline assignment: CDR1 SGHRS and CDR2 YFSETQ. V was clipped by 4 bases and J by 0 bases; unmatched bases: 8. The CDR3 contains 18 residues.